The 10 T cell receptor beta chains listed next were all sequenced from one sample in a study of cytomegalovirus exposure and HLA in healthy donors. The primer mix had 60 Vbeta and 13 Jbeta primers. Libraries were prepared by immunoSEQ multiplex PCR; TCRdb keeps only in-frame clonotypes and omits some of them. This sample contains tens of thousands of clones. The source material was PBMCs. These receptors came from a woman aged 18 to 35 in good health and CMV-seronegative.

Here the CDR3 DNA reads TGCGCCAGCAGCCAAGCGGGACAGGGGGCTAGCAATCAGCCCCAGCATTTT. It specifies CASSQAGQGASNQPQHF. The V gene is TRBV4-1, the J gene TRBJ1-5; TRBD1 matches at 12 bases. Per germline, CDR1 MGHRA and CDR2 YSYEKL. V was clipped by 1 base and J by 0 bases; unmatched bases: 1. This CDR3 has 17 amino acids.

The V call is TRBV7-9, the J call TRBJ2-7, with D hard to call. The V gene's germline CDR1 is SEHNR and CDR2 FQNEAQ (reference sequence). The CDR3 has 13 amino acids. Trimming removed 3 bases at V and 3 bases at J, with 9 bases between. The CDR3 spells CASSFGPNYEQYF. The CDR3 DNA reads TGTGCCAGCAGCTTTGGGCCAAACTACGAGCAGTACTTC.

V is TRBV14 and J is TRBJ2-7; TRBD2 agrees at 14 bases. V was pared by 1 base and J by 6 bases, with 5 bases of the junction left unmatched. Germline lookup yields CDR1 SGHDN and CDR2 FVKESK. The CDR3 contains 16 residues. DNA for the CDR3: TGTGCCAGCAGCCAAGGACTAGCGGGAGGGCTGGGCGAGCAGTACTTC. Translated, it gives CASSQGLAGGLGEQYF.

The CDR3 coding sequence is TGCAGCGTTGAAGAAGGTGGAGGGGACGAGCAGTACTTC. It is translated as CSVEEGGGDEQYF. The chain recombines TRBV29-1 with TRBJ2-7; tentative D call: TRBD2 (6 bases). This CDR3 comprises 13 residues. V lost 0 bases, J lost 5 bases, and 11 bases lay in between. Germline V gene sequence: CDR1 SQVTM, CDR2 ANQGSEA.

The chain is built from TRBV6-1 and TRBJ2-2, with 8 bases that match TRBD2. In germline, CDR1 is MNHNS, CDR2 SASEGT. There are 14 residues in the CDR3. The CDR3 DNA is TGTACCGGGGGGGGGCAATACGACACCGGGGAGCTGTTTTTT. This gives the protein CTGGGQYDTGELFF.

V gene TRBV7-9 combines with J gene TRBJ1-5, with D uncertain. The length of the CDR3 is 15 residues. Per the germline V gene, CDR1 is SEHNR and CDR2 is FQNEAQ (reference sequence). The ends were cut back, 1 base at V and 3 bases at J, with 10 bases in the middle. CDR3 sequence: CASSLGREPNQPQHF. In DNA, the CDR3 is TGTGCCAGCAGCTTAGGGAGGGAACCCAATCAGCCCCAGCATTTT.

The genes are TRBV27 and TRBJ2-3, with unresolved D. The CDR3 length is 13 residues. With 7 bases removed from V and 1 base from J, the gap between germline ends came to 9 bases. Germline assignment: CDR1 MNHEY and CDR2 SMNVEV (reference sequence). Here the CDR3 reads CASTPSGTDTQYF. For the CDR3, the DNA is TGTGCCAGCACCCCTTCGGGCACAGATACGCAGTATTTT.

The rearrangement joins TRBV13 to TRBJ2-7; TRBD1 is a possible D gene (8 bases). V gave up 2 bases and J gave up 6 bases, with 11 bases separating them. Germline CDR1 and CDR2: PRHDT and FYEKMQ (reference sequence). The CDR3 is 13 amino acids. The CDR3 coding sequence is TGTGCCAGCAGCTTAAACAGGGGGGGCGAGCAGTACTTC. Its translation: CASSLNRGGEQYF.

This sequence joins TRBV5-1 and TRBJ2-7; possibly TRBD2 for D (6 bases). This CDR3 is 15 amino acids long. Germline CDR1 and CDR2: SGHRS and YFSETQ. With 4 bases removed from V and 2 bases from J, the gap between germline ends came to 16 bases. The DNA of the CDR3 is TGCGCCAGCAGCGCCACTAGCACAACGACCTACGAGCAGTACTTC. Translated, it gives CASSATSTTTYEQYF.

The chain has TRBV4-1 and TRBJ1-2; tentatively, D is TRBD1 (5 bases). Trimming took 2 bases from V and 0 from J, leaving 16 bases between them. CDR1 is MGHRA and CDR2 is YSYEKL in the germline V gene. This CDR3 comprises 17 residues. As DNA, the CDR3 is TGCGCCAGCAGCCAACAGGACGGGGGTCTATCTAACTATGGCTACACCTTC. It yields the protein CASSQQDGGLSNYGYTF.